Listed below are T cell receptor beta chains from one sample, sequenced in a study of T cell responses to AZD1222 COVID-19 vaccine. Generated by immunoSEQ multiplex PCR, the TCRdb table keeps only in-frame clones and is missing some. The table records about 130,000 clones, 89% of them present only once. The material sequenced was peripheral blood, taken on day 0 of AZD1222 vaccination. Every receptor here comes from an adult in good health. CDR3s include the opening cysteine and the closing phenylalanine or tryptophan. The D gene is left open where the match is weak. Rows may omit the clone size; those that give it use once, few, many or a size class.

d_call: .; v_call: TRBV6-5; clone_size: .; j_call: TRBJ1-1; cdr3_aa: CASSYDQYTEAFF; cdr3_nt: TGTGCCAGCAGTTACGATCAATACACTGAAGCTTTCTTT
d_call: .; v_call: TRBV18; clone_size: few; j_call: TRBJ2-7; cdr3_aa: CASSPSTPEQYF; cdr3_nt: TGTGCCAGCTCACCCTCGACCCCCGAGCAGTACTTC
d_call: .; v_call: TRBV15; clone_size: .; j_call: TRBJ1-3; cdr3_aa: CATSRRDLGNTIYF; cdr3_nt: TGTGCCACCAGCAGAAGGGACTTAGGAAACACCATATATTTT
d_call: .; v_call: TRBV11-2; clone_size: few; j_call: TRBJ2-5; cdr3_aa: CASRGGTAETQYF; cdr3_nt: TGTGCCAGCAGAGGGGGGACGGCAGAGACCCAGTACTTC
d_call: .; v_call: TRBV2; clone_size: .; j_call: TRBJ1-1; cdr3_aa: CASSQGSRNTEAFF; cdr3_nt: TGTGCCAGCTCCCAGGGTTCGCGGAACACTGAAGCTTTCTTT
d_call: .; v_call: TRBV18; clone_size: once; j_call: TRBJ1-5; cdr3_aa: CASSPILVQNSNQPQHF; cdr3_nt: TGTGCCAGCTCACCGATTCTCGTACAGAATAGCAATCAGCCCCAGCATTTT
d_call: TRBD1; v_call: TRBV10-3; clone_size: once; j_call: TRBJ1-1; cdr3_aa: CAIRRQGENTEAFF; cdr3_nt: TGTGCCATCAGAAGACAGGGCGAGAACACTGAAGCTTTCTTT
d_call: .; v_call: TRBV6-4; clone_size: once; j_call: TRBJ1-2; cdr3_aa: CASSDSGSSPANYGYTF; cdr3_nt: TGTGCCAGCAGTGACTCGGGCAGTTCTCCTGCTAACTATGGCTACACCTTC
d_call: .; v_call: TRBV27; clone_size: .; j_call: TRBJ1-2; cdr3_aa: CASSLSVGGGYGYTF; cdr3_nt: TGTGCCAGCAGTTTATCGGTGGGGGGGGGCTATGGCTACACCTTC
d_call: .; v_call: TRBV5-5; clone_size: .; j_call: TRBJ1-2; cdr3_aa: CASSLDTGRPNYGYTF; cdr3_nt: TGTGCCAGCAGCTTGGATACGGGAAGACCGAACTATGGCTACACCTTC
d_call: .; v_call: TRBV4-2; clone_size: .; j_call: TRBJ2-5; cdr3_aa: CASSQEGAVGETQYF; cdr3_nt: TGTGCCAGCAGCCAAGAGGGGGCGGTTGGGGAGACCCAGTACTTC
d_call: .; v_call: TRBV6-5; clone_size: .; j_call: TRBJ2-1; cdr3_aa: CASSYQGISYNEQFF; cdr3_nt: TGTGCCAGCAGTTACCAGGGCATCTCCTACAATGAGCAGTTCTTC
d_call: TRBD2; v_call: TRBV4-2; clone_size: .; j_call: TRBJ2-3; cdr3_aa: CASSQVGGGTDTQYF; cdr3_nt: TGTGCCAGCAGCCAAGTCGGGGGGGGGACAGATACGCAGTATTTT
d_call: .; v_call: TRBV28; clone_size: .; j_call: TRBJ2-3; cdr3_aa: CASSRGLRTDTQYF; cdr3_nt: TGTGCCAGCAGCCGCGGACTTCGCACAGATACGCAGTATTTT
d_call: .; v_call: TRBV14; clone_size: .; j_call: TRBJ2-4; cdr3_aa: CASSQESSRDIQYF; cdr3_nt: TGTGCCAGCAGCCAAGAATCGAGTCGGGACATTCAGTACTTC
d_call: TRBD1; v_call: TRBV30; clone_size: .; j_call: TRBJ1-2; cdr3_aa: CAWSAGTGVLYYGYTF; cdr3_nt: TGTGCCTGGAGTGCAGGGACAGGGGTCCTTTACTATGGCTACACCTTC
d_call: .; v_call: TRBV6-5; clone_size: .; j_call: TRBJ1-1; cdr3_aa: CASSYFDRMNTEAFF; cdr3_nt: TGTGCCAGCAGTTACTTTGACAGAATGAACACTGAAGCTTTCTTT
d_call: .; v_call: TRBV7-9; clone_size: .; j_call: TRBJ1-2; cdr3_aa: CASSLGQRKSVYGYTF; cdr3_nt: TGTGCCAGCAGCTTAGGTCAGCGCAAAAGCGTCTATGGCTACACCTTC
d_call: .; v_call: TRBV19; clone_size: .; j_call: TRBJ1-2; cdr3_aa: CASIGPNYGYTF; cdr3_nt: TGTGCCAGTATAGGGCCTAACTATGGCTACACCTTC
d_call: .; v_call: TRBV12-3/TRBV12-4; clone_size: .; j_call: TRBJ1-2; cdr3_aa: CASSFRTVQGYTF; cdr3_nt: TGTGCCAGCAGTTTCCGGACAGTACAGGGCTACACCTTC
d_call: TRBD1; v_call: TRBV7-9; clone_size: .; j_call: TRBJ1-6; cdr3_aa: CASSFGQGGSPLHF; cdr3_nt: TGTGCCAGCAGTTTCGGACAGGGCGGGTCACCCCTCCACTTT
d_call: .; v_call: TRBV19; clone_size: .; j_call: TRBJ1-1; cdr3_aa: CASKLGEEAFF; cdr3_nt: TGTGCCAGTAAACTGGGGGAGGAAGCTTTCTTT
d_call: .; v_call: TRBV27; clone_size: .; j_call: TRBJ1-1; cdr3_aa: CASSLRQAGNTEAFF; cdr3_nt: TGTGCCAGCAGTTTACGACAGGCGGGGAACACTGAAGCTTTCTTT
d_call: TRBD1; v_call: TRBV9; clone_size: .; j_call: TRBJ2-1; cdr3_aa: CASSVGDRGNEQFF; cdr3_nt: TGTGCCAGCAGCGTAGGGGACAGGGGCAATGAGCAGTTCTTC
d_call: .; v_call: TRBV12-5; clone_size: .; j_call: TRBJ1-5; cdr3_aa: CASGSQVSNQPQHF; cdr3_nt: TGTGCTAGTGGATCACAGGTTAGCAATCAGCCCCAGCATTTT
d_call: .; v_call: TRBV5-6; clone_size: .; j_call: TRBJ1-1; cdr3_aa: CASSFRDKNTEAFF; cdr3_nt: TGTGCCAGCAGCTTTAGGGATAAGAACACTGAAGCTTTCTTT
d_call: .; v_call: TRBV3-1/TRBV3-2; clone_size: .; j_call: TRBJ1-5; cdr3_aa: CASSQDQSQPQHF; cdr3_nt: TGTGCCAGCAGCCAAGACCAAAGTCAGCCCCAGCATTTT
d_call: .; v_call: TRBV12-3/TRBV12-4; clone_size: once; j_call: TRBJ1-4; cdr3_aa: CASGDEKLFF; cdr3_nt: TGTGCCAGCGGGGATGAAAAACTGTTTTTT
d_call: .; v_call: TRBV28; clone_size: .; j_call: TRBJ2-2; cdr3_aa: CASGNTGNTGELFF; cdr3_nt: TGTGCCAGCGGCAATACAGGGAACACCGGGGAGCTGTTTTTT
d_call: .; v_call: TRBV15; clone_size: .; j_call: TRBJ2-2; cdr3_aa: CATSDARGPGELFF; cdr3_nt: TGTGCCACCTCTGACGCTCGTGGACCCGGGGAGCTGTTTTTT
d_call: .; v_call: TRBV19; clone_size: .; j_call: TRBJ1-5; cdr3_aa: CASREGGGYNQPQHF; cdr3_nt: TGTGCCAGTAGGGAGGGTGGGGGGTATAATCAGCCCCAGCATTTT
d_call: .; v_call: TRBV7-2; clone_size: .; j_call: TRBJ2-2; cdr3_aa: CASSSPNTGELFF; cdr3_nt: TGTGCCAGCAGCTCACCCAACACCGGGGAGCTGTTTTTT
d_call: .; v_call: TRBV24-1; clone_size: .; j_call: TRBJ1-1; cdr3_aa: CATSDEIKGLSEAFF; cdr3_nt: TGTGCCACCAGTGACGAGATTAAGGGTCTCTCTGAAGCTTTCTTT
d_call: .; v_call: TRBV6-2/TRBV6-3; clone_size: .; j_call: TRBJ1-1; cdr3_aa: CASSRDLFRTEAFF; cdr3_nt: TGTGCCAGCAGCCGGGACTTGTTTCGGACTGAAGCTTTCTTT
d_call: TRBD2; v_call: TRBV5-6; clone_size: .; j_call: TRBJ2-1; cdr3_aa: CASSLLLAGGNEQFF; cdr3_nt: TGTGCCAGCAGCTTGTTACTAGCGGGGGGCAATGAGCAGTTCTTC
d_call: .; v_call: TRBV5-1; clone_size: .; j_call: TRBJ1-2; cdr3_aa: CASSLADSIASDGYTF; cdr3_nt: TGCGCCAGCAGCTTGGCGGACAGTATAGCGTCCGATGGCTACACCTTC
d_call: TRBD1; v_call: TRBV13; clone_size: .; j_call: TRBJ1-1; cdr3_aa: CASSHRDRGGTEAFF; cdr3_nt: TGTGCCAGCAGTCACAGGGACAGGGGGGGCACTGAAGCTTTCTTT
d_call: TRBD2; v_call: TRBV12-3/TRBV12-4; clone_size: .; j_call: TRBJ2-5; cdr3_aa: CASQRGVQETQYF; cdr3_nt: TGTGCCAGCCAGCGGGGGGTTCAAGAGACCCAGTACTTC
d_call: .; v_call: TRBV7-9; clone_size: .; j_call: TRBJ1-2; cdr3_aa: CASSPRVGAELFYGYTF; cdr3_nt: TGTGCCAGCAGCCCGAGGGTGGGGGCAGAGCTTTTCTATGGCTACACCTTC
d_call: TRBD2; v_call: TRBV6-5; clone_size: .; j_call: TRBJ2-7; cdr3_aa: CASRARGGLYEQYF; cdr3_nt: TGTGCCAGCAGGGCCCGGGGGGGCCTTTACGAGCAGTACTTC
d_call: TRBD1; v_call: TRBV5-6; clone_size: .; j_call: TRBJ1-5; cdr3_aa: CASSARDRTYQPQHF; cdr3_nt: TGTGCCAGCAGCGCCCGGGACAGGACCTATCAGCCCCAGCATTTT
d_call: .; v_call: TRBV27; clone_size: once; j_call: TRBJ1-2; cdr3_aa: CASSFNADYGYTF; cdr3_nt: TGTGCCAGCAGTTTTAACGCTGACTATGGCTACACCTTC
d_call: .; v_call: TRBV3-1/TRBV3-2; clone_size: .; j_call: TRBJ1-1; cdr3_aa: CASSPTTASSEAFF; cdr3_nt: TGTGCCAGCAGCCCCACGACAGCCAGCTCTGAAGCTTTCTTT
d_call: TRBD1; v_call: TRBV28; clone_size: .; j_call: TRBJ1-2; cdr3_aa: CASSTSGQGAGGYTF; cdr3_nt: TGTGCCAGCAGCACTTCGGGACAGGGGGCAGGTGGCTACACCTTC
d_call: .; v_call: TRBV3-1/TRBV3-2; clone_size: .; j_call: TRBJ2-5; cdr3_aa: CASSQGTGRKTQYF; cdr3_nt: TGTGCCAGCAGCCAAGGGACCGGCAGGAAGACCCAGTACTTC
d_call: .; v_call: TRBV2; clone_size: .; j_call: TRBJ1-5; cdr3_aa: CASSELDVNGEPQHF; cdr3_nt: TGTGCCAGCAGTGAACTAGACGTTAATGGTGAACCCCAGCATTTT
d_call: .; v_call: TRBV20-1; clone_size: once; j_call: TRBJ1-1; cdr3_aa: CSARNTEAFF; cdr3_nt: TGCAGTGCTAGGAACACTGAAGCTTTCTTT
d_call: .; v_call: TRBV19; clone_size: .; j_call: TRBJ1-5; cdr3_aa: CASSYTEISNQPQHF; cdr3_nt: TGTGCCAGTAGTTACACGGAGATTAGCAATCAGCCCCAGCATTTT
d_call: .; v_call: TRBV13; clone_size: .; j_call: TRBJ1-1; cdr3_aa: CASSLSEGTEAFF; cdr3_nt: TGTGCCAGCAGCTTATCCGAGGGCACTGAAGCTTTCTTT
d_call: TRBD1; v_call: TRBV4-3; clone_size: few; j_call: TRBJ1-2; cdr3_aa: CASSQESSGGGGYGYTF; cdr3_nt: TGCGCCAGCAGCCAAGAATCTTCGGGAGGGGGCGGCTATGGCTACACCTTC
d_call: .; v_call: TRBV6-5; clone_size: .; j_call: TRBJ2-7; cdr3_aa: CASSRRIGSYEQYF; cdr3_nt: TGTGCCAGCAGCCGAAGAATTGGGTCCTACGAGCAGTACTTC